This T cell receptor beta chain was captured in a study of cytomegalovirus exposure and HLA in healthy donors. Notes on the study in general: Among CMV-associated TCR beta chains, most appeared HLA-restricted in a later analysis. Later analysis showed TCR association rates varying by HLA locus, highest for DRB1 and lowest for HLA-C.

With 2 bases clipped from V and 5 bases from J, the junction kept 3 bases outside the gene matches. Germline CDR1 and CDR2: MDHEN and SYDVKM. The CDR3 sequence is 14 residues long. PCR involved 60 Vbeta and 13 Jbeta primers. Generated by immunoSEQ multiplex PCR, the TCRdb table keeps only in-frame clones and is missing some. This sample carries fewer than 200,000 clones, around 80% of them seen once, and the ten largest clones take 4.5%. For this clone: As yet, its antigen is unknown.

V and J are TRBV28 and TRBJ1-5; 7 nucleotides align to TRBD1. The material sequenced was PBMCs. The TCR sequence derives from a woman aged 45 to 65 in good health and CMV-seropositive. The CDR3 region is CASSLQTGDQPQHF. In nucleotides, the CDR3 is TGTGCCAGCAGTTTACAAACAGGGGATCAGCCCCAGCATTTT.